The entry that follows covers one TCR beta chain sequence. Its antigen is not identified. Measured with immunoSEQ multiplex PCR; TCRdb has only the in-frame clones, and not every one. In the table there are 68,000 or so clones, less than 90% of which are singletons. The sample originates from a study of a mutant IDH1 vaccine in newly diagnosed glioma. Turning to the study itself: Standard pretreatment was either radiotherapy, temozolomide, or, for most, radiochemotherapy with temozolomide.

This CDR3 is built from 16 residues. The J segment lost 7 bases and the V segment lost 5 bases, leaving 14 bases of the junction unmatched. The germline gives CDR1 SGHDT, CDR2 YYEEEE. The time point denotes: week 35, safety follow-up. All doses held 300 ug of mutant IDH1 20-mer peptide, with topical imiquimod. Donor tumors were new WHO grade 3 or 4 IDH1-mutant, ATRX-lost astrocytomas. The source was PBMCs, collected from a glioma patient whose treatment included an IDH1 peptide vaccine. The clonotype comes from a man aged 18 to 30 with glioma. V is TRBV5-6 and J is TRBJ1-5; 8 positions match TRBD1. DNA for the CDR3: TGTGCCAGCAGTAAAGACCAGGGGGCAGGCCCGCAGCCCCAGCATTTT. The encoded protein is CASSKDQGAGPQPQHF.